A selection of T cell receptor beta chains follows, all from one sample in a study of blood T cell repertoires in COVID-19. Profiling relied on immunoSEQ multiplex PCR, and the TCRdb table lists in-frame clones only, not all of them. The profile shows over 70,000 clones, 80% of them singletons. Sequences were obtained from peripheral blood. The receptors derive from an elderly woman with acute or convalescent COVID-19. The conserved cysteine and the conserved F or W are not part of the CDR3 here. The order of the fields is V gene, CDR3 length, J gene, CDR3 protein.

V: TRBV19
length: 14
J: TRBJ2-7
CDR3: ASSLRDRGSSYEQY

V: TRBV2
length: 12
J: TRBJ1-1
CDR3: ASKGTGVATEAF

V: TRBV30
length: 13
J: TRBJ2-5
CDR3: AWSVLARLQETQY

V: TRBV19
length: 11
J: TRBJ1-3
CDR3: ASSWDTGNTIY

V: TRBV19
length: 13
J: TRBJ1-5
CDR3: ASSIDWAASLPQH

V: TRBV5-1
length: 13
J: TRBJ1-1
CDR3: ASSRDNNRGTEAF

V: TRBV6-5
length: 13
J: TRBJ2-1
CDR3: ASSYSTQGRNEQF

V: TRBV5-1
length: 12
J: TRBJ1-2
CDR3: ASSLDSPNYGYT

V: TRBV4-1
length: 16
J: TRBJ2-3
CDR3: ASSPWWLRAGTIDTQY

V: TRBV5-5
length: 16
J: TRBJ2-3
CDR3: ASSFGLASGSGTDTQY

V: TRBV20-1
length: 9
J: TRBJ1-2
CDR3: SARNSGGYT

V: TRBV18
length: 12
J: TRBJ2-5
CDR3: ASSPQGGEETQY

V: TRBV21-1
length: 14
J: TRBJ2-3
CDR3: ASSNGGRTGTDTQY

V: TRBV3-1/TRBV3-2
length: 11
J: TRBJ1-1
CDR3: ASSQSGGLEAF